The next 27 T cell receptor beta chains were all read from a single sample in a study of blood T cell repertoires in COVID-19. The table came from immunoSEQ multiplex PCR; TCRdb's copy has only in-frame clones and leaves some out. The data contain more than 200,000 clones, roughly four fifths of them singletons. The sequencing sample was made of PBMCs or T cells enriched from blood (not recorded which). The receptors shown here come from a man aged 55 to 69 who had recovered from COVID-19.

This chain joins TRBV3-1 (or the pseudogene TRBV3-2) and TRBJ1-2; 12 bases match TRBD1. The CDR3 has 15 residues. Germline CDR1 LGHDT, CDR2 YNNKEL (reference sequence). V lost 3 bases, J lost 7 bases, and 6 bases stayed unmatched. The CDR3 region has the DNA TGTGCCAGCAGCCAGGCCGGGACAGGGGGCTCTGGCTACACCTTC. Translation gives CASSQAGTGGSGYTF.

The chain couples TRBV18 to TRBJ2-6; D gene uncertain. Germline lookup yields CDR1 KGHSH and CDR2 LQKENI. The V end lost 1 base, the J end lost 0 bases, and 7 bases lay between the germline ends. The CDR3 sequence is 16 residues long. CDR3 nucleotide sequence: TGTGCCAGCTCACCACGCCGGTCCTCTGGGGCCAACGTCCTGACTTTC. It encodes CASSPRRSSGANVLTF.

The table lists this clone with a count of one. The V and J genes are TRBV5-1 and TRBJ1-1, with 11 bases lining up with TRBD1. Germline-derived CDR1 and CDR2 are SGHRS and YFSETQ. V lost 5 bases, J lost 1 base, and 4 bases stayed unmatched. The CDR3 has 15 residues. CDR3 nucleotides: TGCGCCAGCAGTCCCGGGACAGGGGGGAACACTGAAGCTTTCTTT. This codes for CASSPGTGGNTEAFF. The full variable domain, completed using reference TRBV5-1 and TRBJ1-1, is KAGVTQTPRYLIKTRGQQVTLSCSPISGHRSVSWYQQTPGQGLQFLFEYFSETQRNKGNFPGRFSGRQFSNSRSEMNVSTLELGDSALYLCASSPGTGGNTEAFFGQGTRLTVV.

The CDR3 DNA follows: TGCAGTGCGCCTGTTCCAGGGGGCTACACCTTC. This translates into CSAPVPGGYTF. This rearrangement joins TRBV20-1 to TRBJ1-2; a weak D match, TRBD1 (5 bases). V was shortened by 6 bases and J by 8 bases, with 13 bases between the two germline ends. The CDR3 spans 11 residues. The germline CDR1 and CDR2 sequences are DFQATT and SNEGSKA (reference sequence).

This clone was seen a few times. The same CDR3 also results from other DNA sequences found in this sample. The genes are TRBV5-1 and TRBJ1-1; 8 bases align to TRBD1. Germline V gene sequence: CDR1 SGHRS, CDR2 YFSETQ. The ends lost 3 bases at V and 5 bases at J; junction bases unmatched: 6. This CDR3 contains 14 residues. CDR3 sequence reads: CASSSGQGGTEAFF. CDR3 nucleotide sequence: TGCGCCAGCAGCTCAGGACAGGGTGGGACTGAAGCTTTCTTT.

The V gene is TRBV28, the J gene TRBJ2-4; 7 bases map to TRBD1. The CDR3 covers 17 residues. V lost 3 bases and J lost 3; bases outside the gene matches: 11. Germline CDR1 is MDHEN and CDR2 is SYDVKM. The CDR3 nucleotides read TGTGCCAGCAGTTTCCCCCGACAGGGTTTGGACAAAAACATTCAGTACTTC. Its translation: CASSFPRQGLDKNIQYF.

DNA of the CDR3: TGTGCCAGCAGTGAAGACAGGGGTTTCCTTGGCTACACCTTC. This codes for CASSEDRGFLGYTF. The chain employs TRBV2 and TRBJ1-2, with 7 bases aligning to TRBD1. The CDR3 runs to 14 residues. From germline, CDR1 is SNHLY and CDR2 FYNNEI. The junction had 6 bases not matched to a gene; V was cut back by 1 base and J by 7 bases.

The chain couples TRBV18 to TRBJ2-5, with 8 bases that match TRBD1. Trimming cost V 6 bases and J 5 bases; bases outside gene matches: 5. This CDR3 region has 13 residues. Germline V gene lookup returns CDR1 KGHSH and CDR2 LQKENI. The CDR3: CASSPGGLETQYF. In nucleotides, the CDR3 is TGTGCCAGCTCTCCAGGGGGCCTCGAGACCCAGTACTTC. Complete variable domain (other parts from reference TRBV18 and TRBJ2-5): NAGVMQNPRHLVRRRGQEARLRCSPMKGHSHVYWYRQLPEEGLKFMVYLQKENIIDESGMPKERFSAEFPKEGPSILRIQQVVRGDSAAYFCASSPGGLETQYFGPGTRLLVL.

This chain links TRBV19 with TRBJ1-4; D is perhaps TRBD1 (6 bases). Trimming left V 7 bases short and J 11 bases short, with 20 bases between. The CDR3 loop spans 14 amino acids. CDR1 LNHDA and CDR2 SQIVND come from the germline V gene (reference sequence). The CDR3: CASKDRGYSGKLFF. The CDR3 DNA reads TGTGCCAGTAAGGACAGAGGCTACTCGGGGAAACTGTTTTTT.

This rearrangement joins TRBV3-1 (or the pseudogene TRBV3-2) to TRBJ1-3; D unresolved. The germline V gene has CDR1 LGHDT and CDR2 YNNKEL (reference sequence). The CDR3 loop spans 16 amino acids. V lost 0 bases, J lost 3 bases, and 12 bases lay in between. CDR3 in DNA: TGTGCCAGCAGCCAAGATTTGGGCAGCCATGGAAACACCATATATTTT. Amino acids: CASSQDLGSHGNTIYF.

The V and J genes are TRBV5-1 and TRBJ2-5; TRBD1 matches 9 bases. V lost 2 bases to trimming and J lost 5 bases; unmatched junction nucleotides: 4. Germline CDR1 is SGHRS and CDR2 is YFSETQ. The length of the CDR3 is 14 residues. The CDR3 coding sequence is TGCGCCAGCAGCTTCACAGGGGGCATGGAGACCCAGTACTTC. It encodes CASSFTGGMETQYF.

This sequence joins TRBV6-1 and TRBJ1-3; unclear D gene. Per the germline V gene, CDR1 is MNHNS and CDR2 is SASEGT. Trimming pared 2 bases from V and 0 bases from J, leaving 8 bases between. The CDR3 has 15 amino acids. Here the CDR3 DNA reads TGTGCCAGCAGTGAAATAACGGGCTCTGGAAACACCATATATTTT. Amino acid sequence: CASSEITGSGNTIYF.

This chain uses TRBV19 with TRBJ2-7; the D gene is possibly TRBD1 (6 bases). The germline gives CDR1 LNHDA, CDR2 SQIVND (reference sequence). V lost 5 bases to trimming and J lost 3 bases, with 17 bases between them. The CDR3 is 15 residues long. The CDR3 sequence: CASSVSGTLFYEQYF. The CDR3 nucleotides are TGTGCCAGTAGTGTCTCCGGGACACTCTTCTACGAGCAGTACTTC.

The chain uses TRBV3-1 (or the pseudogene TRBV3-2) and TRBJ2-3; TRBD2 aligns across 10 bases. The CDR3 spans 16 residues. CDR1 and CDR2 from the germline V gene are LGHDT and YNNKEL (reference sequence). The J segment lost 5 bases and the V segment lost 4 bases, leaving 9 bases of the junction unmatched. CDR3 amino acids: CASSPLGSGGGDTQYF. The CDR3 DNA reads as TGTGCCAGCAGCCCCCTTGGGAGCGGGGGGGGAGATACGCAGTATTTT.

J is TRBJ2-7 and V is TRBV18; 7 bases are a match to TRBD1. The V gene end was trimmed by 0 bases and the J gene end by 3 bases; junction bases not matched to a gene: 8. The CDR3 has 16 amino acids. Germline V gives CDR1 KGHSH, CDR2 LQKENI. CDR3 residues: CASSPPTLQGRYEQYF. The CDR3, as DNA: TGTGCCAGCTCACCACCGACACTACAGGGGCGCTACGAGCAGTACTTC.

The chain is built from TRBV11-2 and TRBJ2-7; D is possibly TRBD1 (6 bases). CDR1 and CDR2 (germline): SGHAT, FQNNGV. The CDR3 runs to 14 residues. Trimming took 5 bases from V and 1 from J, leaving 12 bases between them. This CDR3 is CASSVTGSSYEQYF. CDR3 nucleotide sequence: TGTGCCAGCAGCGTAACAGGGTCATCCTACGAGCAGTACTTC.

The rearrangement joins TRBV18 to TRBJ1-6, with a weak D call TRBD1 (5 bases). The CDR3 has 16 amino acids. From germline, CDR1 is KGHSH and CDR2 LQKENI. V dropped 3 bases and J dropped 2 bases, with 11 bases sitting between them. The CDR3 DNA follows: TGTGCCAGCTCACCTGCGACAGCCCCCTATAATTCACCCCTCCACTTT. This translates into CASSPATAPYNSPLHF.

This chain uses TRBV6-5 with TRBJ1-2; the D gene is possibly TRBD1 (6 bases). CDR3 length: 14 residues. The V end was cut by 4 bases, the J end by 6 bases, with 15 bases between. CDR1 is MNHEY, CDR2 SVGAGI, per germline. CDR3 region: CASSFLAGADGYTF. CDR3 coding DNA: TGTGCCAGCAGTTTCCTCGCGGGGGCAGATGGCTACACCTTC.

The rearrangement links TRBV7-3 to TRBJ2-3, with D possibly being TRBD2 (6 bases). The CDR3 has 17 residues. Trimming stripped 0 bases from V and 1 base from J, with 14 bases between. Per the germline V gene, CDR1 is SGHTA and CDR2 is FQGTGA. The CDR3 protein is CASSLTTTGTGTDTQYF. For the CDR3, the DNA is TGTGCCAGCAGCTTAACGACGACCGGGACTGGCACAGATACGCAGTATTTT.

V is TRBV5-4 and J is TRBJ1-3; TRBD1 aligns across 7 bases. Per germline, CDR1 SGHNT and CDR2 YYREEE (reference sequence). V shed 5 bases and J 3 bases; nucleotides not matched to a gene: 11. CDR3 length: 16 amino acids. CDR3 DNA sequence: TGTGCCAGCAGTCTTGGAGGACAGGTCGATGGAAACACCATATATTTT. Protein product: CASSLGGQVDGNTIYF.

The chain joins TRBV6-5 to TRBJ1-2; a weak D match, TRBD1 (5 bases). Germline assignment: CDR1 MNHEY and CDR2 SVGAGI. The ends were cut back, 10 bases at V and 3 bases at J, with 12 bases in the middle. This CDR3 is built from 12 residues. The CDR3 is CATFTGDYGYTF. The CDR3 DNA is TGTGCCACATTTACGGGGGACTATGGCTACACCTTC.

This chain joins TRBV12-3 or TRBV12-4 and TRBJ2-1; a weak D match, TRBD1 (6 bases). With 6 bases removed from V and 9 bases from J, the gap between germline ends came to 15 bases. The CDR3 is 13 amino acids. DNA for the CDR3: TGTGCCAGCAGCACCGGACAGTACGGTGAGCAGTTCTTC. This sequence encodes CASSTGQYGEQFF.

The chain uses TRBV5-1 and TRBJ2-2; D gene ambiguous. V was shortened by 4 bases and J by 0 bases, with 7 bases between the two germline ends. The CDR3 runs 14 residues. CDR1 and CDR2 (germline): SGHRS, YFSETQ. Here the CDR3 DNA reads TGCGCCAGCAGCGTTTCAACGAACACCGGGGAGCTGTTTTTT. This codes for CASSVSTNTGELFF.

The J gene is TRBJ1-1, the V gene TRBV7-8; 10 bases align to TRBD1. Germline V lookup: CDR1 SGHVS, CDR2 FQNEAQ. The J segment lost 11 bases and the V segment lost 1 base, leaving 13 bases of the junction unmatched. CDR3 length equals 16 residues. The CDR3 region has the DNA TGTGCCAGCAGCTTAGTGACAGGGGGCGCGGGGTTATGGGCTTTCTTT. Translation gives CASSLVTGGAGLWAFF.

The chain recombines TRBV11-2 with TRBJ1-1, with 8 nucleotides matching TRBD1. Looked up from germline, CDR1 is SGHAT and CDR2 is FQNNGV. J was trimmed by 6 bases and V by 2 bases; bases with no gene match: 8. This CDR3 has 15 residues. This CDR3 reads CASSLPQGAGSEAFF. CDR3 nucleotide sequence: TGTGCCAGCAGCTTACCTCAGGGGGCGGGCTCTGAAGCTTTCTTT.

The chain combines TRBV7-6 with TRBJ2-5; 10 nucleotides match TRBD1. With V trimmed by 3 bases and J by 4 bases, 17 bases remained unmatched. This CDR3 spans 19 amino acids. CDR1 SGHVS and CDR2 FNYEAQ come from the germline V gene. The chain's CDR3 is CASSFSGMTTGGFLETQYF. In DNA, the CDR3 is TGTGCCAGCAGCTTCTCTGGAATGACGACAGGGGGCTTTCTAGAGACCCAGTACTTC.

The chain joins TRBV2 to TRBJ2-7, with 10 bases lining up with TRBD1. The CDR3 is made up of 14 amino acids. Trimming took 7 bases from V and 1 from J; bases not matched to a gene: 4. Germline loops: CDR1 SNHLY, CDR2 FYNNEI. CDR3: CASTDRGTSYEQYF. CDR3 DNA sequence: TGTGCCAGCACGGACAGGGGGACGTCCTACGAGCAGTACTTC.